The rows below give T cell receptor beta chains drawn from one sample of a study of blood T cell repertoires in COVID-19. Here immunoSEQ multiplex PCR was the method, and the copy in TCRdb shows in-frame clones only, minus some. The repertoire holds roughly 120,000 clones, roughly nine tenths seen once, with around 4.5% in the top ten. Sequenced material: peripheral blood. Source of these receptors: a man in his forties with acute or convalescent COVID-19. Each CDR3 is given with its conserved first and last residue. Each record gives: V gene, J gene, clone size, CDR3 protein. The size entry is marked missing in some rows and otherwise reads once, few, many or a size class.

>TRBV5-4|TRBJ2-7|-
CASSTGGASGYEQYF
>TRBV7-9|TRBJ1-6|once
CASSSTPGQGAPKSLHF
>TRBV7-9|TRBJ2-5|-
CASSAERGAWETQYF
>TRBV3-1/TRBV3-2|TRBJ1-5|-
CASSQDVGHNQPQHF
>TRBV6-6|TRBJ1-2|-
CASSYDIANYGYTF
>TRBV27|TRBJ1-1|-
CASSLQTMGQANTEAFF
>TRBV2|TRBJ2-5|-
CASSEALRLAGLQETQYF
>TRBV7-2|TRBJ1-1|-
CASRPGQGSTEAFF
>TRBV6-5|TRBJ2-1|-
CASSYFGRESHEQFF
>TRBV30|TRBJ2-5|-
CAWSHPGQGARGQETQYF
>TRBV6-1|TRBJ2-1|-
CASSDSVGLAYNEQFF
>TRBV7-2|TRBJ2-7|-
CASSLECRQGACEQYF
>TRBV25-1|TRBJ2-7|-
CASTQGTVYEQYF
>TRBV5-5|TRBJ1-4|-
CASSFGTGVGGEKLFF
>TRBV11-2|TRBJ1-1|-
CASSLDRGKEAFF
>TRBV14|TRBJ2-7|-
CASSQVQGQGRKYF
>TRBV5-1|TRBJ2-2|-
CASSRKTTSGENTGELFF
>TRBV6-5|TRBJ1-5|-
CASSYRDQPQHF
>TRBV7-9|TRBJ1-6|once
CASSSDQAGDSPLHF
>TRBV30|TRBJ1-2|once
CAWSVRGTGYGYTF
>TRBV19|TRBJ1-3|-
CASSIRGSSGNTIYF
>TRBV12-3/TRBV12-4|TRBJ1-5|-
CASSRGYQPQHF
>TRBV19|TRBJ1-5|-
CASSISSLQAGQPQHF
>TRBV25-1|TRBJ1-6|few
CASRRQGNNSPLHF
>TRBV5-1|TRBJ2-7|-
CASSLGRRADEQYF
>TRBV6-1|TRBJ1-5|-
CASSEGQGVGQPQHF
>TRBV4-3|TRBJ2-1|-
CASSQDQMGVGLSNEQFF
>TRBV27|TRBJ1-4|once
CASSFVGLGDEKLFF
>TRBV6-4|TRBJ2-7|-
CASSAPGLPFYEQYF
>TRBV27|TRBJ1-3|few
CASSLTGGFNSGNTIYF
>TRBV6-5|TRBJ1-2|-
CASSPGGADYGYTF
>TRBV3-1/TRBV3-2|TRBJ1-1|-
CASSRDTGLAFF
>TRBV28|TRBJ2-3|-
CASSLSTASLSVMDTQYF